The T cell receptor beta chain under discussion was sequenced for a study of blood T cell repertoires in COVID-19. Study-wide context: From T cells, B-cell-depleted T cells, or PBMCs came the material, which was cDNA or gDNA.

Looked up from germline, CDR1 is LNHDA and CDR2 is SQIVND (reference sequence). The CDR3 loop spans 15 amino acids. Authors' processing steps: Researchers report that nucleated cell counts were estimated from reference gene primer amplification. Sequencing was performed with immunoSEQ multiplex PCR; in TCRdb, only in-frame clones are kept and a portion is missing. V and J calls and clone size are as listed in that table; D and trimming were resolved from the DNA. The data show around 300,000 clones, 80% to 95% seen once. Seattle cases were enrolled at active infection and followed longitudinally. The sequenced sample was peripheral blood. The V and J genes are TRBV19 and TRBJ1-4; TRBD1 matches 10 bases. This clonotype originated in a woman under 40 with COVID-19, enrolled during active disease. Here the CDR3 reads CAPGQGLATNEKLFF. CDR3 in DNA: TGTGCTCCGGGACAGGGGCTCGCGACTAATGAAAAACTGTTTTTT.